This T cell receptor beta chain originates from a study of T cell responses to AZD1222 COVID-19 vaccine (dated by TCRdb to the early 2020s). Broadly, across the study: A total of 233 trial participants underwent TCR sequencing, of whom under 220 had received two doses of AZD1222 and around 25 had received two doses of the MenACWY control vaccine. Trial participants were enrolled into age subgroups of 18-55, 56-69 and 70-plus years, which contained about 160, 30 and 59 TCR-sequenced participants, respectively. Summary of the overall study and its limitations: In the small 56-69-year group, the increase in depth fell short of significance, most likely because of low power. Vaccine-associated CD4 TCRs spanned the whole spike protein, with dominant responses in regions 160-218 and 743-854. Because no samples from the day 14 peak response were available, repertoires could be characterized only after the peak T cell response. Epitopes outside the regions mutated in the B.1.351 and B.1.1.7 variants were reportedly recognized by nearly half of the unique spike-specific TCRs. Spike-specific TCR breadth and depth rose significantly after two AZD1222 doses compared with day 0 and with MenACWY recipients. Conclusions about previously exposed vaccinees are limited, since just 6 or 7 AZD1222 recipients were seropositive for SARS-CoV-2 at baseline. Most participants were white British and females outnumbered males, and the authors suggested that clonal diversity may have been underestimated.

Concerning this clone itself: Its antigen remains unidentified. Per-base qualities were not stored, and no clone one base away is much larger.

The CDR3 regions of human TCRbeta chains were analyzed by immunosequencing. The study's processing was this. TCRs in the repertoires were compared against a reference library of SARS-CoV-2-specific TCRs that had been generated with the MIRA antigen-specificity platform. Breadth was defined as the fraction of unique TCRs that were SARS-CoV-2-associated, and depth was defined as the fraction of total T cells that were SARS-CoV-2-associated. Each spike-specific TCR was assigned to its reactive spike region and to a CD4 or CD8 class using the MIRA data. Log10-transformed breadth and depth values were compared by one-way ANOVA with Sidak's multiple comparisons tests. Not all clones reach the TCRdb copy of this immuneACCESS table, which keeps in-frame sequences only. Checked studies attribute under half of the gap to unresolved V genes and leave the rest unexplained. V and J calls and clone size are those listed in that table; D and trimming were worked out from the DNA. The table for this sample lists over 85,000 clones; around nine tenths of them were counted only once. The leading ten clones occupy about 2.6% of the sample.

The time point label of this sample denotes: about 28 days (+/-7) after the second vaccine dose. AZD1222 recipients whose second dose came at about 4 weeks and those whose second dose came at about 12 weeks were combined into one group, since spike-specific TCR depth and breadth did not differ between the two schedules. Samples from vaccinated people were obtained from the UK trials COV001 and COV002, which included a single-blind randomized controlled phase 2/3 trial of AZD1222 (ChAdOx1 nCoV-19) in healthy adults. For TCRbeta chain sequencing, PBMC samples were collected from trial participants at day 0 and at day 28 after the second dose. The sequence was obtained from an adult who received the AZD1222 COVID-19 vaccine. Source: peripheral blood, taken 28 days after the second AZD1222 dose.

The CDR3 in this case is CASSPQGGLLATEQYF. The nucleotide sequence is TGTGCCAGCAGCCCCCAAGGGGGTCTCCTAGCTACCGAGCAGTACTTC. The chain couples TRBV7-9 to TRBJ2-7; TRBD1 is perhaps the D gene, given 6 matching bases. Reading the germline V gene (reference sequence) gives CDR1 SEHNR and CDR2 FQNEAQ. The CDR3 runs 16 amino acids, cysteine and phenylalanine included. The sequence is cut down to CDR3 DNA, 48 bases in frame from base 1. Cut back by 5 bases and 6 bases, the V and J ends lie 23 bases apart.